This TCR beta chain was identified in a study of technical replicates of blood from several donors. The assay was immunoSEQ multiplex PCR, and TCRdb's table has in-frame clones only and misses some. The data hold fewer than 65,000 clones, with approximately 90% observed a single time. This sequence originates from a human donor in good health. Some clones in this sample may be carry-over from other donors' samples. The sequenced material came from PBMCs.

This CDR3 reads CASSVASRTYNEQFF. CDR3 sequence (DNA): TGTGCCAGCAGCGTAGCTAGCAGGACTTACAATGAGCAGTTCTTC. The gene calls are TRBV9 and TRBJ2-1; tentatively, D is TRBD2 (5 bases). V shed 0 bases and J shed 4 bases, with 11 bases lying between them. Looked up from germline, CDR1 is SGDLS and CDR2 is YYNGEE. The CDR3 is 15 amino acids.